This T cell receptor beta chain was found in a study of blood T cells in healthy people across ages. Samples had at least 6 million PBMCs isolated from them. Primed by a sample-barcoded 5' primer and a J-beta primer mix, a second PCR proceeded for about 6 to 11 cycles. Carrying 12 random nucleotides, a template-switch adaptor labeled each individual cDNA molecule. TCRdb redid the calling of the 5' RACE reads with MiXCR, one entry per CDR3 protein. The table shows hundreds of thousands of distinct CDR3 sequences, with more than 45% occurring only once. This CDR3 has 12 residues. Between the trimmed V and J ends, which lost 5 bases and 6 bases, there was a span of 11 bases. The germline V gene has CDR1 SEHNR and CDR2 FQNEAQ (reference sequence).

The origin of this receptor is a man aged 25-45 years in good health. The chain combines TRBV7-9 with TRBJ2-7; no firm D call. Sequences were obtained from blood. The CDR3 bases are TGTGCCAGCAGCCAGGACGTTGGCGAGCAGTACTTC. Translated, it gives CASSQDVGEQYF.